This T cell receptor beta chain emerged from a study of T cell responses to AZD1222 COVID-19 vaccine. Findings of the study overall: Among spike-specific TCRs, nearly half reportedly target unmutated variant regions. Only after the peak T cell response were repertoires sampled. It should be noted that donors were predominantly white British and more often female, and clonal diversity was possibly underestimated. Vaccine-related CD4 TCRs covered spike, predominating at 160-218 and 743-854.

V dropped 3 bases and J dropped 8; count of bases not matched to a gene: 9. CDR1 MNHEY and CDR2 SMNVEV come from the germline V gene (reference sequence). There are 16 residues in the CDR3. Of note for this clone: Its target is unknown.

Profiling relied on immunoSEQ multiplex PCR, and the TCRdb table lists in-frame clones only, not all of them. The sample holds around 130,000 clones; about nine tenths are singletons and the top ten take roughly a sixth. V usage is TRBV27 and J usage is TRBJ2-2; 10 positions match TRBD1. The material was peripheral blood, obtained on day 0 of MenACWY control vaccination. The TCR originated in an adult in good health. For the CDR3, the DNA is TGTGCCAGCAGTTTTCGGACAGGGGGATTTCGGGGGGAGCTGTTTTTT. As protein: CASSFRTGGFRGELFF.